A single sample gave rise to the 32 T cell receptor beta chains below, sequenced in a study of blood T cell repertoires in COVID-19. The repertoire was sequenced with immunoSEQ multiplex PCR; TCRdb's copy has only in-frame clones and lacks some. Of 150,000 or so clones in the sample, 70% to 90% are singletons; the top ten hold 4.3%. Sequencing was performed on PBMCs or T cells enriched from blood (not recorded which). These receptor sequences come from a man aged 50-60 years who had recovered from COVID-19.

V and J are TRBV10-1 and TRBJ1-3, with D possibly matching TRBD1 (5 bases). The CDR3 has 18 amino acids. V lost 10 bases to trimming and J lost 0 bases, with 25 bases between them. Germline CDR1 is WNHNN and CDR2 is SYGVQD (reference sequence). The CDR3 sequence: CANFRDSSTGTSGNTIYF. DNA for the CDR3: TGCGCCAACTTCCGGGACTCGTCGACGGGAACCTCTGGAAACACCATATATTTT.

The rearrangement uses TRBV24-1 and TRBJ1-2; 8 bases are shared with TRBD1. V was clipped by 4 bases and J by 4 bases; unmatched bases: 7. In germline, CDR1 is KGHDR, CDR2 SFDVKD. The CDR3 is made up of 15 amino acids. CDR3 DNA sequence: TGTGCCACCAGTGAGCGGACAGGGCTTGGCTATGGCTACACCTTC. As protein: CATSERTGLGYGYTF.

V gene TRBV19 combines with J gene TRBJ1-1; a possible D gene is TRBD1 (5 bases). The V end lost 9 bases, the J end lost 4 bases, and 12 bases lay between the germline ends. This CDR3 spans 12 amino acids. Germline-derived CDR1 and CDR2 are LNHDA and SQIVND (reference sequence). CDR3 residues: CASSREFTEAFF. DNA of the CDR3: TGTGCCAGCTCCAGGGAATTCACTGAAGCTTTCTTT.

The chain uses TRBV18 and TRBJ2-2, with a tentative D call TRBD1 (6 bases). The germline gives CDR1 KGHSH, CDR2 LQKENI. This CDR3 is 15 amino acids long. V lost 3 bases to trimming and J lost 5 bases, with 13 bases between them. The CDR3 DNA follows: TGTGCCAGCTCACCCTCACTACAGGGAACCGGGGAGCTGTTTTTT. This translates into CASSPSLQGTGELFF.

The chain combines TRBV24-1 with TRBJ2-7; no reliable D call. The CDR3 totals 13 residues. Germline CDR1 and CDR2: KGHDR and SFDVKD. V was cut by 3 bases and J by 3 bases, with 8 bases left in between. The CDR3 reads CATSDPPNYEQYF. CDR3 coding DNA: TGTGCCACCAGTGATCCTCCTAACTACGAGCAGTACTTC.

This sequence joins TRBV28 and TRBJ1-4, with D possibly being TRBD1 (5 bases). CDR1 is MDHEN and CDR2 is SYDVKM in the germline V gene. The V end was cut by 6 bases, the J end by 2 bases, with 16 bases between. The CDR3 is made up of 16 amino acids. CDR3 in DNA: TGTGCCAGCAGACGGGGGACGGATAACACTAATGAAAAACTGTTTTTT. Amino acids: CASRRGTDNTNEKLFF.

The chain combines TRBV5-5 with TRBJ1-4, with D possibly TRBD1 on 6 matching bases. This CDR3 spans 16 amino acids. Trimming removed 1 base from V and 0 bases from J, with 10 bases in between. Germline assignment: CDR1 SGHKS and CDR2 YYEKEE (reference sequence). The CDR3: CASSLIWTATNEKLFF. For the CDR3, the DNA is TGTGCCAGCAGCTTGATCTGGACAGCAACTAATGAAAAACTGTTTTTT.

The rearrangement links TRBV6-5 to TRBJ2-7; 7 nucleotides agree with TRBD1. The CDR3 contains 14 residues. V shed 7 bases, J shed 0 bases, and the junction held 6 bases outside the gene matches. Germline V lookup: CDR1 MNHEY, CDR2 SVGAGI. DNA for the CDR3: TGTGCCAGCAAGCGGACAGGACTCTCCTACGAGCAGTACGTC. Its protein is CASKRTGLSYEQYV.

This clone was recorded only once. This sequence joins TRBV6-2 or TRBV6-3 and TRBJ1-5; 7 positions agree with TRBD1. V shed 5 bases and J 5 bases; nucleotides not matched to a gene: 3. CDR3 length equals 13 residues. The germline V gene encodes CDR1 MNHEY and CDR2 SVGEGT. CDR3 nucleotides: TGTGCCAGCAGTCCAGGGGGACATCAGCCCCAGCATTTT. Its translation: CASSPGGHQPQHF.

The rearrangement uses TRBV7-9 and TRBJ2-3; 10 positions agree with TRBD1. The CDR3 length is 16 residues. Unmatched junction bases numbered 6, after V lost 5 bases and J lost 1 base. In germline, CDR1 is SEHNR, CDR2 FQNEAQ (reference sequence). The CDR3 DNA is TGTGCCAGCAGCACGGACAGGGGGGAAGGCACAGATACGCAGTATTTT. Translated: CASSTDRGEGTDTQYF.

The CDR3 region is CASSFSLGLTGELFF. For the CDR3, the DNA is TGTGCCAGCAGCTTTTCCCTGGGGCTTACCGGGGAGCTGTTTTTT. The chain combines TRBV7-3 with TRBJ2-2, with a weak D call TRBD1 (5 bases). The CDR3 sequence is 15 residues long. Germline-derived CDR1 and CDR2 are SGHTA and FQGTGA. V shed 3 bases and J shed 5 bases, with 13 bases lying between them.

The genes are TRBV7-9 and TRBJ2-7; 8 bases match TRBD2. Germline loops: CDR1 SEHNR, CDR2 FQNEAQ (reference sequence). J was trimmed by 7 bases and V by 5 bases; bases with no gene match: 7. This CDR3 has 13 amino acids. The CDR3 here is CASSQAGASEQYF. The CDR3 DNA follows: TGTGCCAGCAGCCAAGCGGGAGCATCTGAGCAGTACTTC.

The chain is built from TRBV4-3 and TRBJ2-7, with 11 positions matching TRBD2. V dropped 0 bases and J dropped 4; count of bases not matched to a gene: 8. This CDR3 is built from 17 residues. Germline CDR1 reads LGHNA; CDR2 reads YSLEER. The CDR3 nucleotides read TGCGCCAGCAGCCAAGAGCTAGCGGGAGGCCTCCAGTACGAGCAGTACTTC. Translated: CASSQELAGGLQYEQYF.

The V and J genes are TRBV5-1 and TRBJ2-1; 11 bases match TRBD2. With 4 bases clipped from V and 5 bases from J, the junction kept 5 bases outside the gene matches. The germline V gene has CDR1 SGHRS and CDR2 YFSETQ. This CDR3 comprises 15 residues. CDR3: CASSIVAGGHNEQFF. CDR3 DNA: TGCGCCAGCAGCATAGTAGCGGGGGGGCACAATGAGCAGTTCTTC.

The rearrangement links TRBV28 to TRBJ1-2, with D possibly TRBD1 on 5 matching bases. Per germline, CDR1 MDHEN and CDR2 SYDVKM. The CDR3 has 14 amino acids. V shed 3 bases and J shed 0 bases, with 8 bases lying between them. Written as DNA, the CDR3 is TGTGCCAGCAGTTTTACAGGAGCTAACTATGGCTACACCTTC. This codes for CASSFTGANYGYTF.

The rearrangement links TRBV7-2 to TRBJ1-4; possible D gene TRBD1, 6 bases. The CDR3 totals 16 residues. Per germline, CDR1 SGHTA and CDR2 FQGNSA. The V end was cut by 2 bases, the J end by 7 bases, with 17 bases between. The DNA of the CDR3 is TGTGCCAGCAGCTTACACCAGGGGTTTGTGGCTGAAAAACTGTTTTTT. It yields the protein CASSLHQGFVAEKLFF.

This rearrangement joins TRBV5-1 to TRBJ1-1, with 8 bases that match TRBD1. The CDR3 has 15 residues. After removal of 3 bases from V and 5 bases from J, the junction contained 9 bases not matched to a gene. Per the germline V gene, CDR1 is SGHRS and CDR2 is YFSETQ. CDR3 amino acids: CASSSRQGPRTEAFF. The CDR3 region has the DNA TGCGCCAGCAGCTCACGACAGGGGCCACGTACTGAAGCTTTCTTT. The full variable domain, rest sourced from reference TRBV5-1 and TRBJ1-1, is KAGVTQTPRYLIKTRGQQVTLSCSPISGHRSVSWYQQTPGQGLQFLFEYFSETQRNKGNFPGRFSGRQFSNSRSEMNVSTLELGDSALYLCASSSRQGPRTEAFFGQGTRLTVV.

The chain has TRBV23-1 and TRBJ1-5, with TRBD1 matching over 7 bases. TRBV23-1 carries the ORF label, with uncertain function. With 4 bases clipped from V and 3 bases from J, the junction kept 9 bases outside the gene matches. The CDR3 extends over 16 amino acids. The CDR3, as DNA: TGCGCCAGCAGTCTTCACGACAGGGAGGACAATCAGCCCCAGCATTTT. It yields the protein CASSLHDREDNQPQHF.

The chain links TRBV19 to TRBJ2-2; 8 nucleotides line up with TRBD1. The CDR3 runs to 16 residues. Trimming removed 3 bases from V and 4 bases from J; junction bases left unmatched: 7. CDR1 is LNHDA, CDR2 SQIVND, per germline (reference sequence). CDR3 loop: CASSIRWDRITGELFF. The CDR3 DNA reads as TGTGCCAGTAGTATTAGATGGGACAGGATCACCGGGGAGCTGTTTTTT. The full variable domain, its missing parts supplied by reference TRBV19 and TRBJ2-2, is DGGITQSPKYLFRKEGQNVTLSCEQNLNHDAMYWYRQDPGQGLRLIYYSQIVNDFQKGDIAEGYSVSREKKESFPLTVTSAQKNPTAFYLCASSIRWDRITGELFFGEGSRLTVL.

V is TRBV6-5 and J is TRBJ2-3, with TRBD1 matching 8 bases. V was clipped by 5 bases and J by 7 bases; unmatched bases: 11. The CDR3 consists of 15 residues. Germline V gene data show CDR1 as MNHEY and CDR2 as SVGAGI. For the CDR3, the DNA is TGTGCCAGCAGTATCACAGGGGGAGACGGGAATACGCAGTATTTT. Amino acids: CASSITGGDGNTQYF.

The J gene is TRBJ2-7, the V gene TRBV18, with TRBD2 matching 11 bases. Germline-derived CDR1 and CDR2 are KGHSH and LQKENI. The CDR3 has 17 amino acids. J was trimmed by 0 bases and V by 3 bases; bases with no gene match: 7. The CDR3 is CASSPRPGLADSYEQYF. In nucleotides, the CDR3 is TGTGCCAGCTCACCCCGACCGGGACTAGCGGACTCCTACGAGCAGTACTTC.

The chain is built from TRBV9 and TRBJ2-1; D is ambiguous. This CDR3 has 14 residues. In germline, CDR1 is SGDLS, CDR2 YYNGEE. With 0 bases removed from V and 7 bases from J, the gap between germline ends came to 11 bases. This chain's CDR3 is CASSVGYTVNEQFF. Here the CDR3 DNA reads TGTGCCAGCAGCGTAGGGTATACAGTGAATGAGCAGTTCTTC.

V gene TRBV5-6 combines with J gene TRBJ1-1; D remains unclear. Germline-derived CDR1 and CDR2 are SGHDT and YYEEEE. This CDR3 has 15 residues. The V gene lost 1 base and the J gene lost 1 base, with 11 bases spanning the gap. The CDR3 DNA follows: TGTGCCAGCAGCTTGTACGCACTTACGAACACTGAAGCTTTCTTT. This gives the protein CASSLYALTNTEAFF.

The chain has TRBV28 and TRBJ1-1; 9 bases are shared with TRBD1. Germline trimming cut 3 bases from V and 8 bases from J; bases unmatched to any gene: 7. Germline V gene sequence: CDR1 MDHEN, CDR2 SYDVKM. CDR3 length equals 14 residues. CDR3 DNA: TGTGCCAGCAGTTTCCCTTCCGGGACAGGGGAAGCTTTCTTT. Its translation: CASSFPSGTGEAFF.

The chain links TRBV6-2 or TRBV6-3 to TRBJ2-7, with TRBD2 matching over 11 bases. The CDR3 length is 16 residues. Unmatched junction bases numbered 8, after V lost 4 bases and J lost 3 bases. Per the germline V gene, CDR1 is MNHEY and CDR2 is SVGEGT. The CDR3: CASSSYGTSGIYEQYF. For the CDR3, the DNA is TGTGCCAGCAGTTCGTATGGGACTAGCGGTATCTACGAGCAGTACTTC.

The chain combines TRBV5-4 with TRBJ2-2; no definite D call. CDR1 SGHNT and CDR2 YYREEE come from the germline V gene (reference sequence). V gave up 6 bases and J gave up 5 bases, with 8 bases separating them. The CDR3 is 12 residues long. The CDR3 spells CASTPGTGELFF. In DNA, the CDR3 is TGTGCCAGCACCCCAGGAACCGGGGAGCTGTTTTTT. Complete variable domain (other parts from reference TRBV5-4 and TRBJ2-2): ETGVTQSPTHLIKTRGQQVTLRCSSQSGHNTVSWYQQALGQGPQFIFQYYREEENGRGNFPPRFSGLQFPNYSSELNVNALELDDSALYLCASTPGTGELFFGEGSRLTVL.

The rearrangement joins TRBV30 to TRBJ2-3, with a possible D match to TRBD1 (6 bases). The CDR3 is 14 residues long. The germline gives CDR1 GTSNPN, CDR2 SVGIG (reference sequence). V shed 2 bases and J shed 2 bases, with 11 bases lying between them. The CDR3 loop is CAWSLRGHTDTQYF. The CDR3 bases are TGTGCCTGGAGTCTTCGGGGACACACAGATACGCAGTATTTT.

This chain links TRBV6-5 with TRBJ2-2; the match to TRBD1 covers 10 bases. The V segment lost 6 bases and the J segment 5 bases; nucleotides outside the gene matches: 6. The CDR3 consists of 15 residues. Germline V gene data show CDR1 as MNHEY and CDR2 as SVGAGI. CDR3 nucleotides: TGTGCCAGCAGCCCCCGGGACAGGGGAACCGGGGAGCTGTTTTTT. Amino acids: CASSPRDRGTGELFF.

V is TRBV11-2 and J is TRBJ2-2; 12 nucleotides agree with TRBD2. CDR1 and CDR2 from the germline V gene are SGHAT and FQNNGV. The V segment lost 2 bases and the J segment 4 bases; nucleotides outside the gene matches: 8. This CDR3 has 18 residues. The CDR3: CASSLIPTSGGITGELFF. The CDR3 bases are TGTGCCAGCAGCTTAATCCCAACTAGCGGGGGGATCACCGGGGAGCTGTTTTTT.

In DNA form, the CDR3 reads TGTGCCAGCAGCTTTGGTAGCTCCTATAATTCACCCCTCCACTTT. Its translation is CASSFGSSYNSPLHF. The chain has TRBV5-8 and TRBJ1-6; D is unclear. This CDR3 contains 15 residues. CDR1 is SGHTS, CDR2 YDEGEE, per germline. V gave up 2 bases and J gave up 0 bases, with 6 bases separating them.

The rearrangement joins TRBV28 to TRBJ2-1; 10 nucleotides align to TRBD1. The CDR3 covers 16 residues. Germline V gene sequence: CDR1 MDHEN, CDR2 SYDVKM. After removal of 6 bases from V and 4 bases from J, the junction contained 9 bases not matched to a gene. The CDR3 sequence is CASSPPGTGVYNEQFF. Here the CDR3 DNA reads TGTGCCAGCAGCCCTCCCGGGACAGGGGTTTACAATGAGCAGTTCTTC.

The rearrangement joins TRBV10-3 to TRBJ1-1; TRBD1 matches 8 bases. The CDR3 is 14 amino acids. Germline-derived CDR1 and CDR2 are ENHRY and SYGVKD. The V gene end was trimmed by 8 bases and the J gene end by 1 base; junction bases not matched to a gene: 6. Here the CDR3 DNA reads TGTGCCATCCGCAGGGACAGGACGAACACTGAAGCTTTCTTT. Protein product: CAIRRDRTNTEAFF.